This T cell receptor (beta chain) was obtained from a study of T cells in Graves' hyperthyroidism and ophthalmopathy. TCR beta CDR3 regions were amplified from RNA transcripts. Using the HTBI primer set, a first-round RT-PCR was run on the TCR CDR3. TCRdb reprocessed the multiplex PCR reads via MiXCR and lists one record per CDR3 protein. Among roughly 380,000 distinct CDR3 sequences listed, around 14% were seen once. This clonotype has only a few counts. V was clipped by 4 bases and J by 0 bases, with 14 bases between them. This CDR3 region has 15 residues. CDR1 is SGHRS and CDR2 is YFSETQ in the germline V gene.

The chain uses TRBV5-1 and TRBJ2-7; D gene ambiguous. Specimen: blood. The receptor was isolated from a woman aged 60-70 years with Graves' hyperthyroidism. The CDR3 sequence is CASSPSAANSYEQYF. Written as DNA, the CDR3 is TGCGCCAGCAGCCCGTCGGCGGCCAACTCCTACGAGCAGTACTTC.